The 3 T cell receptor beta chains below come from one sample, sequenced in a study of identical twins. TCRdb itself ran the 5' RACE reads through MiXCR, one entry per CDR3 protein. The data hold roughly 250,000 distinct CDR3 sequences, with around 15% observed a single time. The sample consisted of memory (CD45RO+) T cells sorted from blood. The receptors come from a woman aged 18-30 years in good health.

The gene calls are TRBV3-1 and TRBJ2-2; TRBD2 agrees at 9 bases. V gave up 4 bases and J gave up 9 bases; unmatched junction bases: 12. In germline, CDR1 is LGHDT, CDR2 YNNKEL (reference sequence). This CDR3 has 16 residues. CDR3 loop: CASSLLGIAGARELFF. CDR3 nucleotide sequence: TGTGCCAGCAGCCTTTTGGGGATAGCGGGAGCCCGGGAGCTGTTTTTT.

The chain joins TRBV20-1 to TRBJ2-1, with D possibly being TRBD2 (5 bases). Trimming removed 2 bases from V and 0 bases from J, with 14 bases in between. Germline CDR1 reads DFQATT; CDR2 reads SNEGSKA (reference sequence). This CDR3 comprises 16 residues. CDR3 sequence: CSARSTEESSYNEQFF. CDR3 DNA sequence: TGCAGTGCTAGATCCACGGAGGAAAGCTCCTACAATGAGCAGTTCTTC.

The table lists this clonotype with a few counts. The V and J genes are TRBV4-3 and TRBJ2-1, with 7 bases identical to TRBD2. This CDR3 has 17 residues. The trim removed 1 base at V and 0 bases at J, leaving 6 bases unmatched. Germline CDR1 and CDR2: LGHNA and YSLEER. The CDR3 nucleotides read TGCGCCAGCAGCCAAGGATTCCTAGCGGTCTCCTACAATGAGCAGTTCTTC. The encoded protein is CASSQGFLAVSYNEQFF.